The T cell receptor beta chain under discussion was sequenced for a study of shared clonotypes between healthy human individuals. Whole-study results and caveats: Sequencing depth was predicted to influence how clonotypes are shared among donors.

Healthy HIV-negative adults without recent acute infections or vaccinations served as donors. The donors, all of them Caucasian adults, lived in Nashville, Tennessee. Unsorted samples relied on about 86 million PBMCs, which served as the source of genomic DNA. Data came from immunoSEQ multiplex PCR; TCRdb stores just in-frame clones and leaves some out. Of nearly 500,000 clones listed, 76% are singletons. V gave up 5 bases and J gave up 5 bases, with 9 bases separating them. The CDR3 is 12 residues long. CDR1 is SGHAT, CDR2 FQNNGV, per germline. As concerns this clone: Its target is not known.

The sample comprised PBMCs. The sequence derives from a woman between 40 and 55 years old in good health. Some clones in this sample may be carry-over from other donors' samples. The V and J genes are TRBV11-2 and TRBJ1-1; TRBD1 might be the D (5 bases). The CDR3, as DNA: TGTGCCAGCAGCATGGCAGGGACTGAAGCTTTCTTT. It yields the protein CASSMAGTEAFF.